The source of this T cell receptor beta chain is a study of T cell changes during pregnancy in multiple sclerosis. CDR3 length: 14 residues. From germline, CDR1 is SEHNR and CDR2 FQNEAQ (reference sequence). The V gene lost 3 bases and the J gene lost 6 bases, with 11 bases spanning the gap. Repertoires were generated with immunoSEQ multiplex PCR, while TCRdb's copy carries only in-frame clones and drops some. Altogether over 65,000 clones are present, approximately 89% being singletons, with the ten largest covering 2.5% to 3%. The input for sequencing was peripheral blood, taken in the first trimester of pregnancy. The chain carries TRBV7-9 and TRBJ1-4; a weak D match, TRBD1 (5 bases). The source of this sequence is a female donor with multiple sclerosis, enrolled in a pregnancy study. DNA of the CDR3: TGTGCCAGCAGCTTCCGGCAGGGTGATGAAAAACTGTTTTTT. It yields the protein CASSFRQGDEKLFF.